This T cell receptor (beta chain) was observed in a study of blood T cell repertoires in COVID-19. Turning to the study itself: PBMCs, B-cell-depleted T cells, or T cells provided the cDNA or gDNA that made up the material.

This table comes from immunoSEQ multiplex PCR, and its TCRdb copy is limited to in-frame clones, with some not included. The sample holds around 200,000 clones, approximately 86% seen once. Germline CDR1 reads SEHNR; CDR2 reads FQNEAQ (reference sequence). The trim removed 7 bases at V and 3 bases at J, leaving 11 bases unmatched. The CDR3 totals 16 residues. The sequenced material came from peripheral blood. The chain has TRBV7-9 and TRBJ2-1; TRBD2 aligns across 8 bases. The receptor comes from a woman aged 80 or over in a cohort sampled during active or convalescent COVID-19. CDR3 in DNA: TGTGCCAGCACCCCCCCCGGGAGGGTTTTCTACAATGAGCAGTTCTTC. It is translated as CASTPPGRVFYNEQFF.